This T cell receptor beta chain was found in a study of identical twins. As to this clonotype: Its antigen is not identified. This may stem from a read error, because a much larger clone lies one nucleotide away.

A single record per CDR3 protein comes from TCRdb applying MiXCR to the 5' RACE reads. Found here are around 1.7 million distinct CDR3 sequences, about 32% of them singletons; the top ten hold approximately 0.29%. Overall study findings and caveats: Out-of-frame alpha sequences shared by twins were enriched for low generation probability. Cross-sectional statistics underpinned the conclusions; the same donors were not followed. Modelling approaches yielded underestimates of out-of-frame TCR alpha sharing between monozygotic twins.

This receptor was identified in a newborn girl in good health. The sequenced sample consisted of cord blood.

CDR3: CSAEGTTNEKLFF. CDR3 sequence (DNA): TGCAGCGCTGAAGGGACAACTAATGAAAAACTGTTTTTT. The rearrangement joins TRBV29-1 to TRBJ1-4; D gene unclear. CDR1 SQVTM and CDR2 ANQGSEA come from the germline V gene. The CDR3 consists of 13 residues. The entire variable domain, with the rest obtained from reference TRBV29-1 and TRBJ1-4, is as follows: SAVISQKPSRDICQRGTSLTIQCQVDSQVTMMFWYRQQPGQSLTLIATANQGSEATYESGFVIDKFPISRPNLTFSTLTVSNMSPEDSSIYLCSAEGTTNEKLFFGSGTQLSVL.